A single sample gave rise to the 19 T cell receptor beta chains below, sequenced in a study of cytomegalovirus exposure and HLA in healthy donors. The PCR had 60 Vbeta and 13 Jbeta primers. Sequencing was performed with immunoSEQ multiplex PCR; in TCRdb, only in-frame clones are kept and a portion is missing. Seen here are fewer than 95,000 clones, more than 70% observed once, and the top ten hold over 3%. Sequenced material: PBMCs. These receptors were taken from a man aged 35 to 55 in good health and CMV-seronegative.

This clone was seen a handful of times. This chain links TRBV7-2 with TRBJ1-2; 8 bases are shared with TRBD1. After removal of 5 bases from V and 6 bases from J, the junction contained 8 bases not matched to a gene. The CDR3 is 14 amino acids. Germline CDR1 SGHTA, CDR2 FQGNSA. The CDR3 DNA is TGTGCCAGCAGCCGGACCACAGGGGGGAATGGCTACACCTTC. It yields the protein CASSRTTGGNGYTF.

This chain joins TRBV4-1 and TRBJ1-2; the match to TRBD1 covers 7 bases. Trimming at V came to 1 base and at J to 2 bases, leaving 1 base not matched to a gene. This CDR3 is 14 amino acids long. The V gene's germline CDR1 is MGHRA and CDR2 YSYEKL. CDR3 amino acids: CASSQATGNYGYTF. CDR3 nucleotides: TGCGCCAGCAGCCAAGCGACAGGGAACTATGGCTACACCTTC.

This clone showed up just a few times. As DNA, the CDR3 is TGTGCCAGCAGCCAACAGACCGGGACAGGCTATGGCTACACCTTC. Protein product: CASSQQTGTGYGYTF. The chain carries TRBV13 and TRBJ1-2, with 8 nucleotides matching TRBD1. With V trimmed by 5 bases and J by 4 bases, 9 bases remained unmatched. Germline V CDR1 and CDR2: PRHDT, FYEKMQ (reference sequence). This CDR3 has 15 residues. Combining the CDR3 with reference TRBV13 and TRBJ1-2 gives the whole variable domain AAGVIQSPRHLIKEKRETATLKCYPIPRHDTVYWYQQGPGQDPQFLISFYEKMQSDKGSIPDRFSAQQFSDYHSELNMSSLELGDSALYFCASSQQTGTGYGYTFGSGTRLTVV.

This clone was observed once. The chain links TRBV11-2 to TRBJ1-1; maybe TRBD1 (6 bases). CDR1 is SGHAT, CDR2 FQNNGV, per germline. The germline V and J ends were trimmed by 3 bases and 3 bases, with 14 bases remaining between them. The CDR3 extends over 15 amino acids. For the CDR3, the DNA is TGTGCCAGCAGCTTGGATCAGGGGAAGTACACTGAAGCTTTCTTT. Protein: CASSLDQGKYTEAFF.

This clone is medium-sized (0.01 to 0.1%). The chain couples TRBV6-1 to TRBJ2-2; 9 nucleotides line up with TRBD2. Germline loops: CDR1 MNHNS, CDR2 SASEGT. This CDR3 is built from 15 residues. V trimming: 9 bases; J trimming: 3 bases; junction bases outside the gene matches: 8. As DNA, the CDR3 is TGTGCCAGTTTGAGATTAGCGGGGGACACCGGGGAGCTGTTTTTT. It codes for CASLRLAGDTGELFF.

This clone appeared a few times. The CDR3 nucleotides are TGTGCCAGCTCACCCGGGACAGGGAACTATGGCTACACCTTC. It specifies CASSPGTGNYGYTF. This chain joins TRBV18 and TRBJ1-2, with 9 bases lining up with TRBD1. Germline V gene data show CDR1 as KGHSH and CDR2 as LQKENI. The CDR3 extends over 14 amino acids. V gave up 3 bases and J gave up 2 bases; unmatched junction bases: 1.

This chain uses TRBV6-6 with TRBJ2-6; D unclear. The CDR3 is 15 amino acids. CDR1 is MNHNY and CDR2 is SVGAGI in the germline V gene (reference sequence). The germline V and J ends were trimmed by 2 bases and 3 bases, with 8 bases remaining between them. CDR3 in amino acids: CASSYVADGANVLTF. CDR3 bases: TGTGCCAGCAGTTACGTGGCAGATGGGGCCAACGTCCTGACTTTC.

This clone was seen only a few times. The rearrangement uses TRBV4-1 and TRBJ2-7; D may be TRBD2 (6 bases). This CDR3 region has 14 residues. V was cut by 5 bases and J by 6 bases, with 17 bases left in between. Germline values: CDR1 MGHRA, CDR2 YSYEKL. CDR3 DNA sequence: TGCGCCAGCAGCTCTGGGCACCTGGGGGGCGAGCAGTACTTC. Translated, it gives CASSSGHLGGEQYF.

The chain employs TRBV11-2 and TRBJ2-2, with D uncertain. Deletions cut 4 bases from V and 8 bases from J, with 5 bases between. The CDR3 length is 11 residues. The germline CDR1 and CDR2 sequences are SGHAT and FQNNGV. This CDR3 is CASSSVGELFF. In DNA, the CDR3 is TGTGCCAGCAGCTCGGTAGGGGAGCTGTTTTTT.

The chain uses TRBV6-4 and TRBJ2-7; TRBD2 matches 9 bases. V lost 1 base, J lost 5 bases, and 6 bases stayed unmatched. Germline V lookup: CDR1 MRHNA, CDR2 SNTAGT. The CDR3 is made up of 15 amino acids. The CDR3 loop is CASSDFASGVDEQYF. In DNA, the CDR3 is TGTGCCAGCAGTGACTTCGCTAGCGGGGTAGACGAGCAGTACTTC.

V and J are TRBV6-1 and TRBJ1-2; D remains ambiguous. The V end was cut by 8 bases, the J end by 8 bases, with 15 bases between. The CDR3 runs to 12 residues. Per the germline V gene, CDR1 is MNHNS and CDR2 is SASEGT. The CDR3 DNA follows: TGTGCCAGCCTTGGGCCGGCTCCCGGCTACACCTTC. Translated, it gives CASLGPAPGYTF.

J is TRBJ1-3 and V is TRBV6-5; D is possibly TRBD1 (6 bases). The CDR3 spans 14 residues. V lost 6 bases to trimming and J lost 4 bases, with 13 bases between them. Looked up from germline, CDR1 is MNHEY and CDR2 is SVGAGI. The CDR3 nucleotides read TGTGCCAGCAGCGAAACGACAGGAGGAAACACCATATATTTT. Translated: CASSETTGGNTIYF.

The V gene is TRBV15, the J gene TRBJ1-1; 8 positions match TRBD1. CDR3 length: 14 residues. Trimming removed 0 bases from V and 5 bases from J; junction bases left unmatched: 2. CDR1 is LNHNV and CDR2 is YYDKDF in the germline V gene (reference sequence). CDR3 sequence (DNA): TGTGCCACCAGCAGAGACAGGGGGCGAACTGAAGCTTTCTTT. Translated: CATSRDRGRTEAFF.

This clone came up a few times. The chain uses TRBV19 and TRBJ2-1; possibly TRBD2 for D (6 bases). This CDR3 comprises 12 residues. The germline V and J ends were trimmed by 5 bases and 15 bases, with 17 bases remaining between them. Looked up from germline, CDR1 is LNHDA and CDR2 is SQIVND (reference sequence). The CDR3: CASSSIASDPFF. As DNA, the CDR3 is TGTGCCAGTAGTTCGATCGCTAGCGACCCGTTCTTC. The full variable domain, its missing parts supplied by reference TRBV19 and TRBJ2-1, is DGGITQSPKYLFRKEGQNVTLSCEQNLNHDAMYWYRQDPGQGLRLIYYSQIVNDFQKGDIAEGYSVSREKKESFPLTVTSAQKNPTAFYLCASSSIASDPFFGPGTRLTVL.

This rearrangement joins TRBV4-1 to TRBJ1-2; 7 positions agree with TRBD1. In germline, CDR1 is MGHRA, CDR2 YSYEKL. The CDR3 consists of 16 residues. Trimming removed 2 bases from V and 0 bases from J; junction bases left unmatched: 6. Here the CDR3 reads CASSQRPGQTNYGYTF. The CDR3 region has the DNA TGCGCCAGCAGCCAAAGGCCGGGACAGACTAACTATGGCTACACCTTC.

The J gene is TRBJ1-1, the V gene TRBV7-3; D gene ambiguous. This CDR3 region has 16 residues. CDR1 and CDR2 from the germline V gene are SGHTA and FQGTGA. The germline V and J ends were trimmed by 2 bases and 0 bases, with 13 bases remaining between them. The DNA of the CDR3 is TGTGCCAGCAGCTTATTATTAGAGGCGGTGAACACTGAAGCTTTCTTT. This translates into CASSLLLEAVNTEAFF.

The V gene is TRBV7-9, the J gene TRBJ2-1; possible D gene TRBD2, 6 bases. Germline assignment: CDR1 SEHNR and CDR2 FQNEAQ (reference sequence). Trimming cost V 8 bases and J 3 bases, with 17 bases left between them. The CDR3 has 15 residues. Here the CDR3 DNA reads TGTGCCAGCCCGTCCCGCCTCGGGGGCTACAATGAGCAGTTCTTC. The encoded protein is CASPSRLGGYNEQFF. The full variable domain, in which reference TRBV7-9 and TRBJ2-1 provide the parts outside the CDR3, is DTGVSQNPRHKITKRGQNVTFRCDPISEHNRLYWYRQTLGQGPEFLTYFQNEAQLEKSRLLSDRFSAERPKGSFSTLEIQRTEQGDSAMYLCASPSRLGGYNEQFFGPGTRLTVL.

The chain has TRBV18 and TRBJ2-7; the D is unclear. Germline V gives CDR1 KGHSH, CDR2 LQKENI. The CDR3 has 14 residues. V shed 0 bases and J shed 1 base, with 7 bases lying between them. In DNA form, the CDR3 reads TGTGCCAGCTCACCACCGGTCAGATCCTACGAGCAGTACTTC. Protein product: CASSPPVRSYEQYF.

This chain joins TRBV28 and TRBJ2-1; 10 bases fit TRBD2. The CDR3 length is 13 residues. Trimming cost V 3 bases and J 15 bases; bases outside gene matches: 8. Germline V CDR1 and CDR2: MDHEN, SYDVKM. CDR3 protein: CASSFGLAAWRFF. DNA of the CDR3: TGTGCCAGCAGTTTCGGACTAGCGGCCTGGCGGTTCTTC.